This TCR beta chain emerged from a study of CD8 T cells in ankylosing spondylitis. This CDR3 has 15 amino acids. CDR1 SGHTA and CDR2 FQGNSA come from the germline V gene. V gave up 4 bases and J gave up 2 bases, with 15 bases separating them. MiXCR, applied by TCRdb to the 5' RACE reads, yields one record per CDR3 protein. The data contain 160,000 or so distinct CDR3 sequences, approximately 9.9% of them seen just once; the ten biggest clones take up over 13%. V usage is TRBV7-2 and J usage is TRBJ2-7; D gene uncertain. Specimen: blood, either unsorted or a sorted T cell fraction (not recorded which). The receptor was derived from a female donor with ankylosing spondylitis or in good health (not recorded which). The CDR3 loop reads CASSSNSLQAYEQYF. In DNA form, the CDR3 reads TGTGCCAGCAGCTCCAACTCCCTCCAGGCCTACGAGCAGTACTTC.